This T cell receptor (beta chain) was identified during a study of T cells in narcolepsy. General study findings and limits: In some patient and control memory CD4+ samples, autoreactive clones were absent. Healthy controls reportedly lacked the autoreactive clonotypes serially found in patients' blood.

As regards this clone: Its antigen is unknown.

The V gene end was trimmed by 3 bases and the J gene end by 5 bases; junction bases not matched to a gene: 2. CDR1 and CDR2 from the germline V gene are GTSNPN and SVGIG (reference sequence). The CDR3 runs 12 residues. Method: immunoSEQ multiplex PCR; TCRdb's copy keeps in-frame clones and lacks some. The repertoire holds tens of thousands of clones, with roughly four fifths as singletons. The TCR originated in a human donor in good health. This sequence joins TRBV30 and TRBJ2-5; 8 positions match TRBD1. The specimen was memory (CD45RA-) CD4+ T cells from blood. CDR3 sequence: CAWRQGVETQYF. The CDR3 coding sequence is TGTGCCTGGAGACAGGGGGTTGAGACCCAGTACTTC.